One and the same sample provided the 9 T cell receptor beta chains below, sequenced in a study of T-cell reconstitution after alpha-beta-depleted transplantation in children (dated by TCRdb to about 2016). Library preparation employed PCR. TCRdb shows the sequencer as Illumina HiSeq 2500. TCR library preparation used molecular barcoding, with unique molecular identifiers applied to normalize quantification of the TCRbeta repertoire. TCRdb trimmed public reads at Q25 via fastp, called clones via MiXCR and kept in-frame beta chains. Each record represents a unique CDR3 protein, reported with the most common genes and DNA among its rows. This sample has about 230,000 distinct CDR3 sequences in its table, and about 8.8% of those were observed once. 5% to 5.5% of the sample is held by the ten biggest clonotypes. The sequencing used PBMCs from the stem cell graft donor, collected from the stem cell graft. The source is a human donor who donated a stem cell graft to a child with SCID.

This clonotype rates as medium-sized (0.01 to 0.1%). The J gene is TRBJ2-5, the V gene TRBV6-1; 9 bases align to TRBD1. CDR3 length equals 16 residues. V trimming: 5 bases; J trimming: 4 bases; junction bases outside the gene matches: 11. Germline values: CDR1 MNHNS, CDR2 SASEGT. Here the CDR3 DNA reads TGTGCCAGCAGTCAAGAGACAGGGGGAGGAGGAGAGACCCAGTACTTC. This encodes CASSQETGGGGETQYF.

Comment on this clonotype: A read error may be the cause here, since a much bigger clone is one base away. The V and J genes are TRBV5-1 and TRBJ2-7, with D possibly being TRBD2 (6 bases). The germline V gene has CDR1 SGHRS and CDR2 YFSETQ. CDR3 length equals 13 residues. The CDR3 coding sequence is TGCGTCAGCAGCTTGGGAGGTTCCAACGAGCAGTACTTC. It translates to CVSSLGGSNEQYF.

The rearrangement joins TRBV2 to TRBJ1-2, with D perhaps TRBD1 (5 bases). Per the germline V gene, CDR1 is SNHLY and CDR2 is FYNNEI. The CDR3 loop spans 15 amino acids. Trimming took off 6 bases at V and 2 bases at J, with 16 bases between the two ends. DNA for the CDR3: TGTGCCAGCAGAGGAGAGGACACTCCCAACTATGGCTACACCTTC. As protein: CASRGEDTPNYGYTF.

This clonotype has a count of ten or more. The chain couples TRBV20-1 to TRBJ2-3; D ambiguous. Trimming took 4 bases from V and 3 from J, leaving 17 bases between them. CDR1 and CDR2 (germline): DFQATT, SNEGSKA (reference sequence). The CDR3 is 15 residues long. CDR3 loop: CSANDAGWRTDTQYF. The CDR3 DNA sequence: TGCAGTGCTAATGACGCTGGCTGGCGGACAGATACGCAGTATTTT.

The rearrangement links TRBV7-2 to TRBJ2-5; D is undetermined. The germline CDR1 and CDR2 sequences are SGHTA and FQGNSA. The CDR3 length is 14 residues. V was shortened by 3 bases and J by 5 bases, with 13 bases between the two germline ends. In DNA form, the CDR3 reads TGTGCCAGCAGCTTTTCCTGGGATAGTGAGACCCAGTACTTC. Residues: CASSFSWDSETQYF.

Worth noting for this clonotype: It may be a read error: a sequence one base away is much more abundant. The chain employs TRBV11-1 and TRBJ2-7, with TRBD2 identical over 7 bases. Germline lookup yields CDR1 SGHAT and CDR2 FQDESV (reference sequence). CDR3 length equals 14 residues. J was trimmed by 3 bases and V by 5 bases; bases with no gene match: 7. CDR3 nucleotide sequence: TGTGCCAGCAGCCGGACACGGGAGGTCTACGAGCAGTACTTC. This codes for CASSRTREVYEQYF. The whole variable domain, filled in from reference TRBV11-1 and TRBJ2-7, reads EAEVAQSPRYKITEKSQAVAFWCDPISGHATLYWYRQILGQGPELLVQFQDESVVDDSQLPKDRFSAERLKGVDSTLKIQPAELGDSAMYLCASSRTREVYEQYFGPGTRLTVT.

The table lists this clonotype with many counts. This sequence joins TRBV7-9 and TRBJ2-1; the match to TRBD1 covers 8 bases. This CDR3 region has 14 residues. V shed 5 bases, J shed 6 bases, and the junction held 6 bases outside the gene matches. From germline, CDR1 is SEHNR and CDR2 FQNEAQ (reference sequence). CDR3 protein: CASSLGTGFNEQFF. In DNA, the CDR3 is TGTGCCAGCAGCCTGGGGACAGGTTTCAATGAGCAGTTCTTC.

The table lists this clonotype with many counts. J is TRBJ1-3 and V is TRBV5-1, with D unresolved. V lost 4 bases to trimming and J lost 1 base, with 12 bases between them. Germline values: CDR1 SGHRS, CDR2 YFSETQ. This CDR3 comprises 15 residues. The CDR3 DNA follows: TGCGCCAGCAGCCCGGAGGCGAATTCTGGAAACACCATATATTTT. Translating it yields CASSPEANSGNTIYF. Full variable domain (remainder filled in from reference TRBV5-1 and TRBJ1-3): KAGVTQTPRYLIKTRGQQVTLSCSPISGHRSVSWYQQTPGQGLQFLFEYFSETQRNKGNFPGRFSGRQFSNSRSEMNVSTLELGDSALYLCASSPEANSGNTIYFGEGSWLTVV.

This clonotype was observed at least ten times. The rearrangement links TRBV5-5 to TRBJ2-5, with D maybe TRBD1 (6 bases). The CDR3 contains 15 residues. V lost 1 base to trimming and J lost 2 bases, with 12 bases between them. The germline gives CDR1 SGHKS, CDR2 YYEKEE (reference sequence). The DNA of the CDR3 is TGTGCCAGCAGCTTGTGGAAAGGGGGTCAAGAGACCCAGTACTTC. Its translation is CASSLWKGGQETQYF.